The 31 T cell receptor beta chains in this list originate from one sample, sequenced in a study of cytomegalovirus exposure and HLA in healthy donors. It was with 60 Vbeta and 13 Jbeta primers that the PCR ran. Sequencing was performed with immunoSEQ multiplex PCR; in TCRdb, only in-frame clones are kept and a portion is missing. The table lists about 130,000 clones, roughly 79% of them singletons. The sample was PBMCs. The receptors here all came from a woman aged 45-65 years in good health and CMV-seronegative.

This chain uses TRBV4-3 with TRBJ2-1; D perhaps matches TRBD2 (6 bases). Between the trimmed V and J ends, which lost 0 bases and 8 bases, there was a span of 8 bases. The CDR3 covers 13 residues. Germline V lookup: CDR1 LGHNA, CDR2 YSLEER. DNA for the CDR3: TGCGCCAGCAGCCAAGATGGGGGGTATGAGCAGTTCTTC. It codes for CASSQDGGYEQFF.

The gene calls are TRBV15 and TRBJ1-2; TRBD1 might be the D (5 bases). With 3 bases removed from V and 4 bases from J, the gap between germline ends came to 12 bases. The length of the CDR3 is 14 residues. Per the germline V gene, CDR1 is LNHNV and CDR2 is YYDKDF (reference sequence). The CDR3 nucleotides are TGTGCCACCAGCAGTACAGGAATCATCTATGGCTACACCTTC. Residues: CATSSTGIIYGYTF.

The chain links TRBV29-1 to TRBJ1-2; D gene uncertain. V was cut by 4 bases and J by 6 bases, with 12 bases left in between. Germline CDR1 and CDR2: SQVTM and ANQGSEA. The CDR3 is 12 residues long. In nucleotides, the CDR3 is TGCAGCGTTGGTGAGGGAAGGGATGGCTACACCTTC. Translating it yields CSVGEGRDGYTF.

The genes are TRBV5-4 and TRBJ2-1; TRBD2 agrees at 15 bases. The CDR3 totals 14 residues. Per germline, CDR1 SGHNT and CDR2 YYREEE (reference sequence). Trimming removed 4 bases from V and 15 bases from J; junction bases left unmatched: 8. The CDR3, as DNA: TGTGCCAGCAGCCCGGGACTAGCGGGAGGAGGTTGGTTCTTC. Translating gives CASSPGLAGGGWFF.

DNA for the CDR3: TGTGCCAGCCGAGGGGGAGCCTACGAGCAGTACTTC. It codes for CASRGGAYEQYF. The rearrangement joins TRBV28 to TRBJ2-7, with a tentative D call TRBD1 (6 bases). Germline-derived CDR1 and CDR2 are MDHEN and SYDVKM. V dropped 8 bases and J dropped 2 bases, with 10 bases sitting between them. The CDR3 is 12 amino acids.

The chain couples TRBV11-2 to TRBJ1-1; 9 nucleotides align to TRBD1. J gave up 7 bases and V 1 base, and 4 bases lay outside the gene matches. The CDR3 runs to 14 residues. The V gene's germline CDR1 is SGHAT and CDR2 FQNNGV. CDR3 in DNA: TGTGCCAGCAGCTTAGGAGGGACAGGGCGTGAAGCTTTCTTT. Translation: CASSLGGTGREAFF.

In the case of this clone: Other DNA sequences in the same sample also yield this CDR3. The J gene is TRBJ2-7, the V gene TRBV28; D unclear. The germline CDR1 and CDR2 sequences are MDHEN and SYDVKM. The CDR3 is 11 residues long. Deletions cut 3 bases from V and 4 bases from J, with 4 bases between. The CDR3 loop reads CASSLRYEQYF. CDR3 nucleotide sequence: TGTGCCAGCAGTTTGCGATACGAGCAGTACTTC.

The rearrangement uses TRBV4-1 and TRBJ1-5; 7 bases match TRBD1. The CDR3 length is 15 residues. J gave up 6 bases and V 0 bases, and 5 bases lay outside the gene matches. In germline, CDR1 is MGHRA, CDR2 YSYEKL. CDR3 DNA: TGCGCCAGCAGCCAAGATGACAGGGCCACTCAGCCCCAGCATTTT. As protein: CASSQDDRATQPQHF.

The chain employs TRBV29-1 and TRBJ2-2, with 8 bases aligning to TRBD2. This CDR3 is 15 amino acids long. Germline V lookup: CDR1 SQVTM, CDR2 ANQGSEA. V was pared by 1 base and J by 5 bases, with 6 bases of the junction left unmatched. This CDR3 reads CSVEVGTGGTGELFF. The CDR3 bases are TGCAGCGTTGAAGTGGGTACGGGAGGGACCGGGGAGCTGTTTTTT.

The chain links TRBV2 to TRBJ2-7; 9 positions match TRBD1. CDR3 length: 16 residues. CDR1 is SNHLY and CDR2 is FYNNEI in the germline V gene. The ends lost 6 bases at V and 0 bases at J; junction bases unmatched: 9. The CDR3 sequence is CASSDATGGVSYEQYF. The CDR3 DNA reads TGTGCCAGCAGCGACGCGACAGGGGGAGTCTCCTACGAGCAGTACTTC.

Of note for this clone: Other DNA sequences of this sample code for an identical CDR3. The CDR3 DNA is TGTGCCAGCAGCTTAGGCGGCAGGGGGGAGACCCAGTACTTC. It encodes CASSLGGRGETQYF. The J gene is TRBJ2-5, the V gene TRBV7-2; 7 bases are shared with TRBD1. Germline CDR1 reads SGHTA; CDR2 reads FQGNSA. This CDR3 has 14 amino acids. V gave up 1 base and J gave up 5 bases; unmatched junction bases: 4.

The chain employs TRBV11-2 and TRBJ1-2; 9 bases agree with TRBD1. V was clipped by 4 bases and J by 4 bases; unmatched bases: 7. This CDR3 has 15 residues. Per the germline V gene, CDR1 is SGHAT and CDR2 is FQNNGV. The CDR3 DNA reads TGTGCCAGCAGCTCGATTTTGGGACAGGGCTATGGCTACACCTTC. It encodes CASSSILGQGYGYTF.

The J gene is TRBJ2-3, the V gene TRBV28; possibly TRBD1 for D (5 bases). The V gene lost 0 bases and the J gene lost 2 bases, with 6 bases spanning the gap. CDR1 is MDHEN, CDR2 SYDVKM, per germline. This CDR3 spans 14 amino acids. This chain's CDR3 is CASSLWTDTDTQYF. The CDR3 nucleotides are TGTGCCAGCAGTTTATGGACAGACACAGATACGCAGTATTTT. The full variable domain, completed using reference TRBV28 and TRBJ2-3, is DVKVTQSSRYLVKRTGEKVFLECVQDMDHENMFWYRQDPGLGLRLIYFSYDVKMKEKGDIPEGYSVSREKKERFSLILESASTNQTSMYLCASSLWTDTDTQYFGPGTRLTVL.

The J gene is TRBJ1-5, the V gene TRBV5-1, with 9 bases matching TRBD1. Germline CDR1 and CDR2: SGHRS and YFSETQ. The CDR3 consists of 16 residues. The V and J ends lost 4 bases and 7 bases, in that order; junction bases with no gene match: 12. The CDR3 DNA reads as TGCGCCAGCAGCCCCCAGCCGGGACAGGGAATGCAGCCCCAGCATTTT. It codes for CASSPQPGQGMQPQHF.

This clone was seen only once. The CDR3 nucleotides are TGTGCCAGCAGCTTAGCGCGGGCGGGTACCTACAATGAGCAGTTCTTC. Its protein is CASSLARAGTYNEQFF. The V call is TRBV7-9, the J call TRBJ2-1, with D possibly being TRBD2 (5 bases). CDR1 and CDR2 (germline): SEHNR, FQNEAQ (reference sequence). Deletions cut 0 bases from V and 2 bases from J, with 11 bases between. This CDR3 comprises 16 residues.

This clone was seen once. The chain uses TRBV30 and TRBJ2-7; 8 bases are shared with TRBD2. CDR3 length: 14 amino acids. The germline V gene has CDR1 GTSNPN and CDR2 SVGIG (reference sequence). Unmatched junction bases numbered 7, after V lost 3 bases and J lost 3 bases. CDR3 region: CAWSRGTRHYEQYF. The CDR3 nucleotides read TGTGCCTGGAGCAGAGGGACTAGACACTACGAGCAGTACTTC.

The CDR3 bases are TGCGCCAGCAGCTTTGGGGGGGGCGGGTACGAGCAGTACGTC. Protein: CASSFGGGGYEQYV. This chain uses TRBV5-1 with TRBJ2-7; D is possibly TRBD2 (7 bases). CDR3 length equals 14 residues. The V end lost 2 bases, the J end lost 4 bases, and 13 bases lay between the germline ends. Germline CDR1 SGHRS, CDR2 YFSETQ.

The chain couples TRBV5-3 to TRBJ2-3; D is possibly TRBD2 (5 bases). TRBV5-3 is an ORF; its function is uncertain. V gave up 10 bases and J gave up 2 bases, with 20 bases separating them. The CDR3 consists of 15 residues. In nucleotides, the CDR3 is TGTGCCTACGCGGACGCGGAGGCCCTCACAGATACGCAGTATTTT. Amino acid sequence: CAYADAEALTDTQYF.

A few counts support this clone. The chain combines TRBV11-1 with TRBJ2-5, with TRBD2 identical over 12 bases. CDR1 SGHAT and CDR2 FQDESV come from the germline V gene (reference sequence). The CDR3 contains 17 residues. Unmatched junction bases numbered 4, after V lost 0 bases and J lost 2 bases. The CDR3 here is CASSLALAGGRQETQYF. The CDR3 DNA reads as TGTGCCAGCAGCTTAGCGCTAGCGGGAGGGAGACAAGAGACCCAGTACTTC.

The V call is TRBV5-1, the J call TRBJ1-2; TRBD1 matches 7 bases. In germline, CDR1 is SGHRS, CDR2 YFSETQ. With V trimmed by 4 bases and J by 5 bases, 5 bases remained unmatched. This CDR3 contains 13 residues. In DNA form, the CDR3 reads TGCGCCAGCAGCAAAAGGGACAGTTATGGCTACACCTTC. Protein: CASSKRDSYGYTF.

This rearrangement joins TRBV6-5 to TRBJ1-2, with 9 bases lining up with TRBD1. The CDR3 length is 13 residues. Per the germline V gene, CDR1 is MNHEY and CDR2 is SVGAGI. Trimming took 7 bases from V and 2 from J; bases not matched to a gene: 2. DNA of the CDR3: TGTGCCAGCAACGGACAGGGGAACTATGGCTACACCTTC. Translation gives CASNGQGNYGYTF.

The genes are TRBV7-6 and TRBJ2-5, with 9 bases matching TRBD2. Per the germline V gene, CDR1 is SGHVS and CDR2 is FNYEAQ. With V trimmed by 4 bases and J by 2 bases, 8 bases remained unmatched. The CDR3 contains 16 residues. The CDR3 spells CASSSIAGVGQETQYF. The CDR3 DNA is TGTGCCAGCAGCTCCATAGCGGGAGTAGGACAAGAGACCCAGTACTTC.

The chain has TRBV4-1 and TRBJ2-5; D gene ambiguous. The V end was cut by 3 bases, the J end by 1 base, with 6 bases between. CDR1 MGHRA and CDR2 YSYEKL come from the germline V gene. CDR3 length equals 13 residues. As DNA, the CDR3 is TGCGCCAGCAGCCACTCTATCCAAGAGACCCAGTACTTC. Encoded protein: CASSHSIQETQYF.

The chain employs TRBV29-1 and TRBJ2-1, with TRBD2 as a possible D gene (6 bases). The CDR3 length is 14 residues. The ends were cut back, 7 bases at V and 0 bases at J, with 13 bases in the middle. Germline-derived CDR1 and CDR2 are SQVTM and ANQGSEA. The CDR3 reads CSAISGSSYNEQFF. For the CDR3, the DNA is TGCAGCGCTATTAGCGGAAGCTCCTACAATGAGCAGTTCTTC.

The V gene is TRBV9, the J gene TRBJ2-5; 9 bases map to TRBD2. The CDR3 covers 16 residues. Germline CDR1 is SGDLS and CDR2 is YYNGEE. Germline trimming cut 4 bases from V and 5 bases from J; bases unmatched to any gene: 12. The CDR3 bases are TGTGCCAGCAGCAATAGCGGGAGTGGGTTCGTGGAGACCCAGTACTTC. It is translated as CASSNSGSGFVETQYF.

This clone appeared a few times. The rearrangement joins TRBV6-1 to TRBJ2-7; D is unclear. V gave up 4 bases and J gave up 6 bases, with 10 bases separating them. Germline assignment: CDR1 MNHNS and CDR2 SASEGT. The CDR3 contains 12 residues. The CDR3 sequence: CASSVAASEQYV. The CDR3 DNA sequence: TGTGCCAGCAGTGTGGCAGCGAGCGAGCAGTACGTC.

The table lists this clone with a count of one. The chain joins TRBV7-2 to TRBJ2-7; D ambiguous. In germline, CDR1 is SGHTA, CDR2 FQGNSA. The V and J ends lost 1 base and 6 bases respectively, with 4 bases between them. CDR3 size: 11 residues. The CDR3 loop reads CASSLGLEQYF. For the CDR3, the DNA is TGTGCCAGCAGCTTAGGGCTCGAGCAGTACTTC.

J is TRBJ2-2 and V is TRBV15; 8 bases map to TRBD1. The CDR3 extends over 15 amino acids. Germline CDR1 reads LNHNV; CDR2 reads YYDKDF (reference sequence). J was trimmed by 3 bases and V by 6 bases; bases with no gene match: 6. CDR3 DNA: TGTGCCACCAGTGCCGGACAGGGAGACACCGGGGAGCTGTTTTTT. Encoded protein: CATSAGQGDTGELFF.

This rearrangement joins TRBV19 to TRBJ1-1; TRBD1 matches 8 bases. Germline-derived CDR1 and CDR2 are LNHDA and SQIVND (reference sequence). The V and J ends lost 4 bases and 0 bases, in that order; junction bases with no gene match: 10. The CDR3 has 17 residues. CDR3 in amino acids: CASSTTDRGGMNTEAFF. As DNA, the CDR3 is TGTGCCAGTAGTACAACTGACAGGGGCGGGATGAACACTGAAGCTTTCTTT.

The V and J genes are TRBV5-6 and TRBJ2-5; 8 nucleotides agree with TRBD2. There are 15 residues in the CDR3. V lost 4 bases to trimming and J lost 5 bases; unmatched junction nucleotides: 10. Germline CDR1 and CDR2: SGHDT and YYEEEE. The CDR3: CASSQRLAPRETQYF. The CDR3 DNA follows: TGTGCCAGCAGCCAAAGACTAGCGCCCCGGGAGACCCAGTACTTC. The variable domain in full, completed from reference TRBV5-6 and TRBJ2-5, reads DAGVTQSPTHLIKTRGQQVTLRCSPKSGHDTVSWYQQALGQGPQFIFQYYEEEERQRGNFPDRFSGHQFPNYSSELNVNALLLGDSALYLCASSQRLAPRETQYFGPGTRLLVL.

The chain couples TRBV4-1 to TRBJ1-5; 7 bases agree with TRBD1. The CDR3 covers 15 residues. Per germline, CDR1 MGHRA and CDR2 YSYEKL. V lost 5 bases and J lost 2; bases outside the gene matches: 6. The CDR3 sequence is CASSATGYGNQPQHF. The CDR3 coding sequence is TGCGCCAGCAGCGCGACAGGGTATGGCAATCAGCCCCAGCATTTT.